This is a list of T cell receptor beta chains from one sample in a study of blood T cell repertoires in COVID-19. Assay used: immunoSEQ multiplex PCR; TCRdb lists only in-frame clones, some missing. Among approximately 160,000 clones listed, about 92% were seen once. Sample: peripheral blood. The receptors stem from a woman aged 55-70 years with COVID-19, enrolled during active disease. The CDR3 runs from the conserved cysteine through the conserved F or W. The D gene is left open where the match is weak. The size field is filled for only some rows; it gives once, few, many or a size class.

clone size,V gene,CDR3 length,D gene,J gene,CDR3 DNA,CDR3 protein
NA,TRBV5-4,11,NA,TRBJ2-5,TGTGCCAGCAGCTCGCAAGAGACCCAGTACTTC,CASSSQETQYF
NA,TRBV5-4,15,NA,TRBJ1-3,TGTGCCAGCAGCTTAGCAGCTAGTAGGGGAAACACCATATATTTT,CASSLAASRGNTIYF
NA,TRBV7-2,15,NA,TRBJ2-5,TGTGCCAGCAGCTCGTATCTCAGTCGACAAGAGACCCAGTACTTC,CASSSYLSRQETQYF
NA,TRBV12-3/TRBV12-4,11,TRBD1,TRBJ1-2,TGTGCCAGCAGTTATGGACAGGGTTACACCTTC,CASSYGQGYTF
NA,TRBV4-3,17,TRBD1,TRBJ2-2,TGCGCCAGCAGCCAAGACCCAACAGGGGCAGGAGCCGGGGAGCTGTTTTTT,CASSQDPTGAGAGELFF
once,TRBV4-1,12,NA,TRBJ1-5,TGCGCCAGCAGCCAAGAGGGCCAGCCCCAGCATTTT,CASSQEGQPQHF
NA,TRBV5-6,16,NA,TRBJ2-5,TGTGCCAGCAGTAGGCGGGGTAGCGGCTCTTTGGAGACCCAGTACTTC,CASSRRGSGSLETQYF
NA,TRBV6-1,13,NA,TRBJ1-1,TGTGCCAGCAGTGAAGTCGTGAACACTGAAGCTTTCTTT,CASSEVVNTEAFF
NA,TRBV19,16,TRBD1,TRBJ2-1,TGTGCCAGTAGTTCCGCCCCCCGTACAGGGGCTAATGAGCAGTTCTTC,CASSSAPRTGANEQFF
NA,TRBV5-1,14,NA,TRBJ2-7,TGCGCCAGCAGCGTCGGCAGGGTGAGCTACGAGCAGTACTTC,CASSVGRVSYEQYF
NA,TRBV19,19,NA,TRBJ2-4,TGTGCCAGTAGTATATATGGGAGTGGTGGGGGCCGGGCCAAAAACATTCAGTACTTC,CASSIYGSGGGRAKNIQYF
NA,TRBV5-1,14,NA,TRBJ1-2,TGCGCCAGCAGCGACCAGGGATGGGGCTATGGCTACACCTTC,CASSDQGWGYGYTF
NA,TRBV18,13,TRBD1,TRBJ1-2,TGTGCCAGCTCATCAGACAGGGCTCATGGCTACACCTTC,CASSSDRAHGYTF
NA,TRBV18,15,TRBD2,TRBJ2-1,TGTGCCAGCTCGGCGACTAGCGGGGTTGGATATGAGCAGTTCTTC,CASSATSGVGYEQFF
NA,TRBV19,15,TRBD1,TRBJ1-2,TGTGCCAGTAGTAACATCAGGGGGCTCCTCTATGGCTACACCTTC,CASSNIRGLLYGYTF
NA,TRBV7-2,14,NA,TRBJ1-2,TGTGCCAGCAGCTTAGAGTGGCCTTCAGGTGGCTACACCTTC,CASSLEWPSGGYTF
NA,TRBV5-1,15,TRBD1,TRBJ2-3,TGCGCCAGCAGCCCCCCGACAGGGGCGACAGATACGCAGTATTTT,CASSPPTGATDTQYF
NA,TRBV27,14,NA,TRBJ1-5,TGTGCCACCGCTCTAGGGGCAAGCAATCAGCCCCAGCATTTT,CATALGASNQPQHF
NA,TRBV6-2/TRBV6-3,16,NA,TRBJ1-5,TGTGCCAGCAGTTACACAGGAGGGGCCCGCAAGGTAGCCCAGCATTTT,CASSYTGGARKVAQHF
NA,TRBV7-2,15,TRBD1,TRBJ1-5,TGTGCCAGCAGCCAGGAGGAGGACAGGGCCTGGACCCAGCATTTT,CASSQEEDRAWTQHF
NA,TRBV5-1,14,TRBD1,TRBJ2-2,TGCGCCAGCAGAACTACAGGGGTAGGCGGGGAGCTGTTTTTT,CASRTTGVGGELFF
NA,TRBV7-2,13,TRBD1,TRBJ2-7,TGTGCCAGCAGCTTAGCGGGGACAGAAAAGCAGTACTTC,CASSLAGTEKQYF
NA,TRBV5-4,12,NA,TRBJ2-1,TGTGCCAGCAGCTTGCCAGACAATGAGCAGTTCTTC,CASSLPDNEQFF